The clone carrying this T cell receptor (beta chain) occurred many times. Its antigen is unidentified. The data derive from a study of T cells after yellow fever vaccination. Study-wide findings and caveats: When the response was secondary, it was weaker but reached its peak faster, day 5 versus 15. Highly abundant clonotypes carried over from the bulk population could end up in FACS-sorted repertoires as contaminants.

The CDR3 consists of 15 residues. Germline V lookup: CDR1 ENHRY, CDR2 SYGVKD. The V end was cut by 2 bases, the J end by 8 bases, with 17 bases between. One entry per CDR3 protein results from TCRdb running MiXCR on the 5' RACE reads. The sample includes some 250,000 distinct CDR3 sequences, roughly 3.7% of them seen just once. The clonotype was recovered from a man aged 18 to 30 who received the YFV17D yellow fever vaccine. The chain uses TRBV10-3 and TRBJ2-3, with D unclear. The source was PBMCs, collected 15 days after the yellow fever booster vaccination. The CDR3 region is CAISEDPRAGGTQYF. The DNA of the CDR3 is TGTGCCATCAGTGAGGACCCTAGGGCCGGCGGTACGCAGTATTTT.